The 5 T cell receptor beta chains reported below all come from one sample, sequenced in a study of blood T cell repertoires in COVID-19. The assay was immunoSEQ multiplex PCR, and TCRdb's table has in-frame clones only and misses some. The sample shows 60,000 to 75,000 clones, under 85% of them seen only once. The sample taken for sequencing was peripheral blood. The receptors stem from a woman in her 70s with acute or convalescent COVID-19.

The V call is TRBV29-1, the J call TRBJ1-1, with D tentatively TRBD1 (5 bases). Germline V gives CDR1 SQVTM, CDR2 ANQGSEA. Trimming removed 4 bases from V and 11 bases from J, with 20 bases in between. CDR3 length: 13 residues. CDR3 residues: CSVVGLGMGNAFF. As DNA, the CDR3 is TGCAGCGTTGTGGGACTCGGGATGGGGAATGCTTTCTTT.

The rearrangement joins TRBV5-1 to TRBJ2-7; D perhaps matches TRBD1 (5 bases). The germline V gene encodes CDR1 SGHRS and CDR2 YFSETQ. The CDR3 has 14 amino acids. With 0 bases removed from V and 3 bases from J, the gap between germline ends came to 10 bases. CDR3 nucleotide sequence: TGCGCCAGCAGCTTGGTAGCAGGGTACTACGAGCAGTACTTC. Translation gives CASSLVAGYYEQYF.

The chain carries TRBV7-8 and TRBJ2-2; D call uncertain. The CDR3 has 18 residues. Trimming took 5 bases from V and 2 from J, leaving 21 bases between them. Germline V gene data show CDR1 as SGHVS and CDR2 as FQNEAQ. CDR3 sequence reads: CASSPRNTRNQNTGELFF. The CDR3 coding sequence is TGTGCCAGCAGCCCTCGCAACACCCGAAACCAAAACACCGGGGAGCTGTTTTTT. The full variable domain, its missing parts supplied by reference TRBV7-8 and TRBJ2-2, is GAGVSQSPRYKVAKRGQDVALRCDPISGHVSLFWYQQALGQGPEFLTYFQNEAQLDKSGLPSDRFFAERPEGSVSTLKIQRTQQEDSAVYLCASSPRNTRNQNTGELFFGEGSRLTVL.

The chain joins TRBV18 to TRBJ1-1; 7 bases line up with TRBD1. Germline V gene sequence: CDR1 KGHSH, CDR2 LQKENI. CDR3 length: 15 residues. Germline trimming cut 5 bases from V and 5 bases from J; bases unmatched to any gene: 11. The CDR3, as DNA: TGTGCCAGCTCAGGGGGAGCAGGGGGAGAGACTGAAGCTTTCTTT. This sequence encodes CASSGGAGGETEAFF.

This clone was observed once. This chain links TRBV7-6 with TRBJ2-7, with 11 bases lining up with TRBD2. CDR3 length: 15 amino acids. The V gene's germline CDR1 is SGHVS and CDR2 FNYEAQ. The V gene end was trimmed by 5 bases and the J gene end by 4 bases; junction bases not matched to a gene: 7. The CDR3 DNA reads as TGTGCCAGCAGCCCGGGGGCTAGCGGGGGGTACGAGCAGTACTTC. Its protein is CASSPGASGGYEQYF.